The rows below give T cell receptor beta chains drawn from one sample of a study of T-cell memory formation after mild COVID-19. A single record per CDR3 protein comes from TCRdb applying MiXCR to the 5' RACE reads. The sample has around 500,000 distinct CDR3 sequences, over 15% seen once. Sequencing used PBMCs or a T cell subset sorted from them (not recorded which). The source is an adult woman who had mild COVID-19 (a few samples of this study predate the infection). Cell type and time point are not known. Both conserved end residues are part of each CDR3.

v_call,cdr3_aa
TRBV4-2,CASSRSGTGNSPLHF
TRBV6-5,CASSYSIVGQVANYGYTF
TRBV18,CASSPPPGLGKKLFF
TRBV19,CASSRGQGSAGANVLTF
TRBV29-1,CSVEGQGHEQYF
TRBV5-1,CASSLSLAGTPDTQYF
TRBV5-1,CASSLVSGRNSPLHF
TRBV24-1,CATSDQHRGGQFF
TRBV14,CASSQDRGQGLDTQYF
TRBV7-2,CASSWGTGVYGYTF
TRBV20-1,CSARVGGVTDTQYF
TRBV24-1,CATSETLDEQFF
TRBV11-2,CASSFLGQGAGGANVLTF
TRBV7-9,CASSPTGLEQPQHF
TRBV6-5,CASRAPKGTEAFF
TRBV20-1,CSATRPSGGYEQYF
TRBV5-1,CASTLTSGAGELFF
TRBV27,CASSSWTGGMDGYTF
TRBV15,CATSRELEDRGSPYEQYF
TRBV29-1,CSVRTGRGETQYF
TRBV29-1,CSVGGLGASNYGYTF
TRBV29-1,CSVVRQGAVTEAFF
TRBV20-1,CSARRGQRAFF
TRBV11-2,CASSRTAPDTQYF
TRBV6-1,CASSEEGRNQPQHF
TRBV5-1,CASSFGTVKETQYF
TRBV6-5,CASSRDRGALYPNYGYTF
TRBV5-1,CASSLSGTADTEAFF
TRBV6-2/TRBV6-3,CASSYTRGLTGDYYEQYF
TRBV10-3,CAISGDSSWEQYF
TRBV5-1,CASSLEMAGGLSDTQYF
TRBV20-1,CSAPLGGPNNYGYTF
TRBV12-3/TRBV12-4,CASREQGYYGYTF
TRBV12-3/TRBV12-4,CASSLGASGTYEQYF
TRBV18,CASSPLAGNNEQFF
TRBV7-2,CASSLAGTPNTEAFF
TRBV6-2/TRBV6-3,CASHTVSSGANVLTF
TRBV7-2,CASKIGTGNRGYTF
TRBV3-1,CASSQGRGYQPQHF
TRBV20-1,CSGGTGNTGELFF
TRBV21-1,CASSKVGTGRNEQFF
TRBV30,CAWSVGDSYEQYF
TRBV7-9,CASSTLGQGSDTQYF
TRBV20-1,CSASGPTRVSNQPQHF
TRBV11-2,CASSLVRGRPGELFF
TRBV6-5,CASSYSSFSLNTEAFF
TRBV5-1,CASSLVLGLAGETQYF
TRBV10-3,CAISEVYGQFNEQFF
TRBV20-1,CSAQGGTSGGRRYEQYF
TRBV5-6,CASSQGQGPIQPQHF